Presented here are 23 T cell receptor beta chains from one specimen sequenced in a study of blood T cell repertoires in COVID-19. Generated by immunoSEQ multiplex PCR, the TCRdb table keeps only in-frame clones and is missing some. This table holds approximately 100,000 clones, roughly 85% found once. Sample: peripheral blood. The source is a woman between 70 and 85 years old with active or convalescent COVID-19.

This clone has just one count. This rearrangement joins TRBV6-1 to TRBJ2-1; TRBD2 aligns across 9 bases. CDR1 MNHNS and CDR2 SASEGT come from the germline V gene. V shed 1 base and J 7 bases; nucleotides not matched to a gene: 8. The CDR3 is made up of 16 amino acids. For the CDR3, the DNA is TGTGCCAGCAGTGAAGAAGGCGGGAGGGCCAGTAATGAGCAGTTCTTC. This translates into CASSEEGGRASNEQFF.

V and J are TRBV9 and TRBJ2-2; tentative D call: TRBD2 (6 bases). The germline CDR1 and CDR2 sequences are SGDLS and YYNGEE. CDR3 length equals 17 residues. The V gene lost 4 bases and the J gene lost 1 base, with 17 bases spanning the gap. CDR3 in DNA: TGTGCCAGCAGCTCAAGCCCTAGCGTCGGGAACACCGGGGAGCTGTTTTTT. It is translated as CASSSSPSVGNTGELFF.

The chain couples TRBV7-8 to TRBJ2-1; unclear D gene. Trimming shortened V by 5 bases and J by 10 bases, and 9 bases separated the two germline ends. CDR3 length: 11 residues. CDR1 is SGHVS and CDR2 is FQNEAQ in the germline V gene. CDR3 in amino acids: CASSPNREQFF. The CDR3 region has the DNA TGTGCCAGCAGCCCTAACCGAGAGCAGTTCTTC.

The J gene is TRBJ2-3, the V gene TRBV9, with 10 bases identical to TRBD2. Looked up from germline, CDR1 is SGDLS and CDR2 is YYNGEE. The CDR3 covers 16 residues. V lost 4 bases and J lost 5; bases outside the gene matches: 10. This CDR3 reads CASSSSSGRVGDTQYF. DNA of the CDR3: TGTGCCAGCAGCTCCTCCAGCGGGAGGGTCGGAGATACGCAGTATTTT.

The chain combines TRBV7-2 with TRBJ2-3; 7 nucleotides align to TRBD1. Germline V gene data show CDR1 as SGHTA and CDR2 as FQGNSA. Trimming at V came to 5 bases and at J to 6 bases, leaving 8 bases not matched to a gene. This CDR3 comprises 14 residues. The CDR3 DNA follows: TGTGCCAGCAGCCCGGAGACAGGGTGGGATACGCAGTATTTT. It codes for CASSPETGWDTQYF.

The rearrangement links TRBV9 to TRBJ2-4; 12 bases fit TRBD2. This CDR3 has 15 amino acids. Trimming at V came to 0 bases and at J to 8 bases, leaving 3 bases not matched to a gene. Germline V CDR1 and CDR2: SGDLS, YYNGEE. CDR3 sequence reads: CASSVGTSGKDIQYF. CDR3 bases: TGTGCCAGCAGCGTAGGGACTAGCGGGAAGGACATTCAGTACTTC.

The CDR3 nucleotides are TGCGCCAGCAGCCCCGGGACAGGGGGCATTAGTCGTAGCAATCAGCCCCAGCATTTT. This gives the protein CASSPGTGGISRSNQPQHF. This chain joins TRBV5-1 and TRBJ1-5; 12 nucleotides line up with TRBD1. The junction had 11 bases not matched to a gene; V was cut back by 4 bases and J by 0 bases. This CDR3 region has 19 residues. Germline CDR1 reads SGHRS; CDR2 reads YFSETQ.

V gene TRBV6-1 combines with J gene TRBJ1-4; TRBD1 agrees at 11 bases. Germline CDR1 is MNHNS and CDR2 is SASEGT. V dropped 1 base and J dropped 13; count of bases not matched to a gene: 5. The CDR3 is 14 residues long. CDR3 bases: TGTGCCAGCAGTGAAGGGACAGGGGGCGCTAGACTGTTTTTT. Translated: CASSEGTGGARLFF.

The chain joins TRBV28 to TRBJ1-1; 8 bases fit TRBD1. J lost 0 bases, V lost 5 bases, and 11 bases had no gene match. The CDR3 extends over 17 amino acids. Germline V gives CDR1 MDHEN, CDR2 SYDVKM. In DNA form, the CDR3 reads TGTGCCAGCAGTCCGTACCAGGGGGCACAGATGAACACTGAAGCTTTCTTT. This codes for CASSPYQGAQMNTEAFF.

In its sample, this clone was seen a few times. The CDR3: CAWSQGFSYEQYF. The CDR3 DNA sequence: TGTGCCTGGAGTCAGGGGTTCTCCTACGAGCAGTACTTC. The chain recombines TRBV30 with TRBJ2-7; possibly TRBD1 for D (6 bases). Per germline, CDR1 GTSNPN and CDR2 SVGIG (reference sequence). V lost 2 bases to trimming and J lost 0 bases, with 8 bases between them. This CDR3 is built from 13 residues.

The chain couples TRBV5-1 to TRBJ1-1, with D tentatively TRBD1 (6 bases). Trimming stripped 4 bases from V and 4 bases from J, with 17 bases between. The CDR3 contains 15 residues. CDR1 SGHRS and CDR2 YFSETQ come from the germline V gene. CDR3 region: CASSPEGHLFTEAFF. The CDR3 DNA is TGCGCCAGCAGCCCCGAGGGACATCTCTTCACTGAAGCTTTCTTT.

This clone was seen once. The rearrangement uses TRBV30 and TRBJ1-5, with D perhaps TRBD1 (5 bases). V was pared by 2 bases and J by 4 bases, with 9 bases between. The germline V gene encodes CDR1 GTSNPN and CDR2 SVGIG (reference sequence). The CDR3 is 13 residues long. CDR3 in amino acids: CAWSRGVNQPQHF. The CDR3 nucleotides are TGTGCCTGGAGTCGGGGGGTGAATCAGCCCCAGCATTTT.

The J gene is TRBJ1-6, the V gene TRBV30; D not resolved. The germline CDR1 and CDR2 sequences are GTSNPN and SVGIG (reference sequence). V shed 1 base and J shed 5 bases, with 12 bases lying between them. This CDR3 has 15 amino acids. CDR3 residues: CAWSASGAHNSPLHF. Written as DNA, the CDR3 is TGTGCCTGGAGTGCATCGGGAGCCCATAATTCACCCCTCCACTTT. The full variable domain, its missing parts supplied by reference TRBV30 and TRBJ1-6, is SQTIHQWPATLVQPVGSPLSLECTVEGTSNPNLYWYRQAAGRGLQLLFYSVGIGQISSEVPQNLSASRPQDRQFILSSKKLLLSDSGFYLCAWSASGAHNSPLHFGNGTRLTVT.

This rearrangement joins TRBV2 to TRBJ1-6, with no clear D. Germline assignment: CDR1 SNHLY and CDR2 FYNNEI. There are 13 residues in the CDR3. Deletions cut 7 bases from V and 7 bases from J, with 11 bases between. CDR3 in amino acids: CASIRQLNSPLHF. CDR3 in DNA: TGTGCCAGCATCAGACAATTAAATTCACCCCTCCACTTT.

This chain joins TRBV2 and TRBJ1-5; weak D call: TRBD1 (5 bases). This CDR3 comprises 13 residues. Germline V gene data show CDR1 as SNHLY and CDR2 as FYNNEI. Trimming removed 3 bases at V and 7 bases at J, with 10 bases between. The CDR3 reads CASSDWGVQPQHF. For the CDR3, the DNA is TGTGCCAGCAGTGATTGGGGGGTCCAGCCCCAGCATTTT.

V gene TRBV5-1 combines with J gene TRBJ1-5; D perhaps matches TRBD1 (6 bases). This CDR3 contains 14 residues. Germline assignment: CDR1 SGHRS and CDR2 YFSETQ. Trimming shortened V by 0 bases and J by 6 bases, and 10 bases separated the two germline ends. DNA for the CDR3: TGCGCCAGCAGCTTGGAGTCAGGGGCTCAGCCCCAGCATTTT. It yields the protein CASSLESGAQPQHF.

The chain combines TRBV5-1 with TRBJ2-7, with 7 positions matching TRBD1. This CDR3 has 13 residues. Germline V gene data show CDR1 as SGHRS and CDR2 as YFSETQ. Losses at the gene ends were 7 bases for V and 3 bases for J; bases not matched to a gene: 7. The CDR3 loop is CASARDSYYEQYF. The CDR3 nucleotides are TGCGCCAGCGCCCGGGACAGCTACTACGAGCAGTACTTC.

This chain links TRBV9 with TRBJ2-7, with D perhaps TRBD2 (6 bases). CDR3 size: 15 residues. Trimming removed 3 bases from V and 7 bases from J, with 20 bases in between. Germline CDR1 SGDLS, CDR2 YYNGEE. CDR3 in DNA: TGTGCCAGCAGCGAGGGAGGTGGGCAGGCGGGTGAGCAGTACTTC. Protein: CASSEGGGQAGEQYF. The entire variable domain, with the rest obtained from reference TRBV9 and TRBJ2-7, is as follows: DSGVTQTPKHLITATGQRVTLRCSPRSGDLSVYWYQQSLDQGLQFLIQYYNGEERAKGNILERFSAQQFPDLHSELNLSSLELGDSALYFCASSEGGGQAGEQYFGPGTRLTVT.

The chain combines TRBV3-1 (or the pseudogene TRBV3-2) with TRBJ1-6; 10 bases agree with TRBD1. The CDR3 contains 15 residues. Germline CDR1 and CDR2: LGHDT and YNNKEL (reference sequence). The V segment lost 6 bases and the J segment 10 bases; nucleotides outside the gene matches: 9. Here the CDR3 reads CASSPRDRGESPLHF. As DNA, the CDR3 is TGTGCCAGCAGTCCGCGGGACAGGGGAGAGTCACCCCTCCACTTT.

The chain combines TRBV28 with TRBJ1-2; the match to TRBD1 covers 9 bases. Germline V lookup: CDR1 MDHEN, CDR2 SYDVKM. This CDR3 is built from 16 residues. Unmatched junction bases numbered 11, after V lost 1 base and J lost 8 bases. The DNA for the CDR3 is TGTGCCAGCAGTTTATTTCTATCTGGGGACAGGGACGGCTACACCTTC. This translates into CASSLFLSGDRDGYTF.

The V call is TRBV4-3, the J call TRBJ1-2; 9 bases map to TRBD1. Germline V CDR1 and CDR2: LGHNA, YSLEER. This CDR3 contains 17 residues. V lost 0 bases, J lost 5 bases, and 10 bases stayed unmatched. CDR3 nucleotide sequence: TGCGCCAGCAGCCAAGAATGGTCGACAGGGGGGGGATATGGCTACACCTTC. Amino acid sequence: CASSQEWSTGGGYGYTF.

V usage is TRBV15 and J usage is TRBJ2-3; no clear D. The V end lost 0 bases, the J end lost 5 bases, and 9 bases lay between the germline ends. CDR3 length equals 14 residues. Germline CDR1 is LNHNV and CDR2 is YYDKDF (reference sequence). CDR3 residues: CATSRDQEGDTQYF. The CDR3, as DNA: TGTGCCACCAGCAGAGATCAGGAAGGAGATACGCAGTATTTT.

The genes are TRBV5-1 and TRBJ2-1, with 8 bases aligning to TRBD2. This CDR3 spans 15 amino acids. CDR1 is SGHRS, CDR2 YFSETQ, per germline. The V and J ends lost 4 bases and 0 bases, in that order; junction bases with no gene match: 3. CDR3 sequence (DNA): TGCGCCAGCAGCATAGCGGGATTCTCCTACAATGAGCAGTTCTTC. Protein sequence: CASSIAGFSYNEQFF.